What follows are 25 T cell receptor beta chains derived from one specimen sequenced in a study of T cells after yellow fever vaccination (dated 2019 in TCRdb). Libraries were prepared through 5' RACE. Sequencing used an Illumina HiSeq 2500. The raw public reads went through TCRdb reprocessing: fastp at Q25, MiXCR clone calling, in-frame beta chains kept. Each CDR3 protein gets just one entry, which takes the most common genes and DNA from the rows behind it. The sample records around 300,000 distinct CDR3 sequences, 10% to 15% of which are singletons. Jointly, the top ten make up about 0.51% of the sample. In light of the paper, this sample's treatment or condition label describes: live attenuated yellow fever vaccine strain. This specimen consisted of CD4+ T cells sorted from PBMCs, obtained 45 days after the yellow fever booster vaccination. All receptors come from a man aged 25-45 years who received the YFV17D yellow fever vaccine.

The CDR3 spells CASSLYGDREETQYF. In nucleotides, the CDR3 is TGTGCCAGCAGTTTATACGGGGACAGGGAAGAGACCCAGTACTTC. V gene TRBV28 combines with J gene TRBJ2-5, with 9 bases fitting TRBD1. Trimming took 1 base from V and 3 from J; bases not matched to a gene: 3. The CDR3 runs 15 residues. Germline CDR1 is MDHEN and CDR2 is SYDVKM.

The V call is TRBV2, the J call TRBJ2-4; no definite D call. This CDR3 has 13 residues. The germline CDR1 and CDR2 sequences are SNHLY and FYNNEI. V was trimmed by 4 bases and J by 7 bases, leaving 11 bases between them. The CDR3 protein is CASSGTLGNIQYF. CDR3 bases: TGTGCCAGCAGTGGGACCCTGGGTAACATTCAGTACTTC.

Ten or more counts support this clonotype. The chain recombines TRBV20-1 with TRBJ2-1, with 7 nucleotides matching TRBD2. The CDR3 consists of 13 residues. Germline V gene data show CDR1 as DFQATT and CDR2 as SNEGSKA (reference sequence). Germline trimming cut 3 bases from V and 10 bases from J; bases unmatched to any gene: 9. The CDR3 region is CSASSGTNEEQFF. CDR3 sequence (DNA): TGCAGTGCTAGCTCTGGGACTAATGAAGAGCAGTTCTTC.

This clonotype appeared a few times. CDR3 region: CSASSTSGNRAYNEQFF. The CDR3, as DNA: TGCAGTGCTAGCTCGACTAGCGGGAATCGCGCCTACAATGAGCAGTTCTTC. The V gene is TRBV20-1, the J gene TRBJ2-1; TRBD2 matches 11 bases. From germline, CDR1 is DFQATT and CDR2 SNEGSKA (reference sequence). There are 17 residues in the CDR3. V was pared by 3 bases and J by 2 bases, with 9 bases of the junction left unmatched.

The V and J genes are TRBV5-6 and TRBJ2-7; 11 bases line up with TRBD2. This CDR3 spans 13 amino acids. Germline loops: CDR1 SGHDT, CDR2 YYEEEE. The V gene end was trimmed by 4 bases and the J gene end by 12 bases; junction bases not matched to a gene: 9. The CDR3 region is CASSGGTSGQLYF. The CDR3 bases are TGTGCCAGCAGCGGGGGGACTAGCGGACAGCTGTACTTC.

The chain has TRBV7-2 and TRBJ2-1; no definite D call. CDR1 and CDR2 (germline): SGHTA, FQGNSA. The CDR3 is 12 amino acids. V was clipped by 1 base and J by 5 bases, with 3 bases between them. The CDR3 region is CASSLGHNEQFF. CDR3 DNA sequence: TGTGCCAGCAGCTTAGGCCACAATGAGCAGTTCTTC.

The genes are TRBV7-8 and TRBJ2-3, with TRBD1 identical over 7 bases. This CDR3 is built from 13 residues. CDR1 and CDR2 (germline): SGHVS, FQNEAQ. Trimming at V came to 10 bases and at J to 4 bases, leaving 8 bases not matched to a gene. Here the CDR3 reads CATRPQGADTQYF. The CDR3 DNA reads as TGTGCCACCCGGCCCCAGGGGGCAGATACGCAGTATTTT.

This chain joins TRBV7-2 and TRBJ2-7; TRBD1 matches at 7 bases. V was pared by 0 bases and J by 2 bases, with 10 bases of the junction left unmatched. The CDR3 spans 17 residues. CDR1 is SGHTA and CDR2 is FQGNSA in the germline V gene. CDR3 protein: CASSLAYRGPFTYEQYF. The CDR3 nucleotides are TGTGCCAGCAGCTTAGCGTACAGGGGCCCCTTCACCTACGAGCAGTACTTC.

This clonotype was seen ten or more times. The chain couples TRBV29-1 to TRBJ2-1; the match to TRBD2 covers 9 bases. Unmatched junction bases numbered 7, after V lost 3 bases and J lost 4 bases. CDR1 is SQVTM and CDR2 is ANQGSEA in the germline V gene. CDR3 length: 15 amino acids. CDR3 amino acids: CSVDGVREGYNEQFF. CDR3 DNA: TGCAGCGTTGATGGGGTGCGGGAGGGTTACAATGAGCAGTTCTTC.

The gene calls are TRBV20-1 and TRBJ1-1, with D possibly TRBD1 on 5 matching bases. The CDR3 runs 12 residues. Between the trimmed V and J ends, which lost 1 base and 5 bases, there was a span of 8 bases. Per the germline V gene, CDR1 is DFQATT and CDR2 is SNEGSKA (reference sequence). The CDR3 DNA reads TGCAGTGCTAGAGGATGGGGGACTGAAGCTTTCTTT. Its translation: CSARGWGTEAFF.

This clonotype turned up a few times. This chain links TRBV7-3 with TRBJ2-7; TRBD2 agrees at 9 bases. Looked up from germline, CDR1 is SGHTA and CDR2 is FQGTGA. The CDR3 loop spans 14 amino acids. The V gene end was trimmed by 5 bases and the J gene end by 0 bases; junction bases not matched to a gene: 2. The CDR3 sequence: CASSRSGSSYEQYF. CDR3 nucleotides: TGTGCCAGCAGCCGTAGCGGGAGCTCCTACGAGCAGTACTTC.

For the CDR3, the DNA is TGTGCCAGCAGCTTATGGTTAGCGGGAAACTACAATGAGCAGTTCTTC. Translating it yields CASSLWLAGNYNEQFF. The chain links TRBV7-9 to TRBJ2-1; the match to TRBD2 covers 8 bases. Germline-derived CDR1 and CDR2 are SEHNR and FQNEAQ (reference sequence). Germline trimming cut 2 bases from V and 3 bases from J; bases unmatched to any gene: 6. The CDR3 extends over 16 amino acids.

The gene calls are TRBV25-1 and TRBJ1-2; the D is unclear. This CDR3 comprises 13 residues. The V and J ends lost 2 bases and 6 bases respectively, with 10 bases between them. Germline V CDR1 and CDR2: MGHDK, SYGVNS. The CDR3 DNA follows: TGTGCCAGCAGTGAAACCGACATTAATGGCTACACCTTC. Translation gives CASSETDINGYTF.

This clonotype appeared a few times. The gene calls are TRBV12-3 or TRBV12-4 and TRBJ2-7; D gene ambiguous. V dropped 6 bases and J dropped 5 bases, with 11 bases sitting between them. CDR3 length: 12 residues. Here the CDR3 reads CASSPRWDEQYF. The CDR3 DNA sequence: TGTGCCAGCAGCCCTCGTTGGGACGAGCAGTACTTC.

This rearrangement joins TRBV20-1 to TRBJ2-5, with TRBD2 matching over 9 bases. The CDR3 runs 17 residues. Germline V gene data show CDR1 as DFQATT and CDR2 as SNEGSKA (reference sequence). With 0 bases clipped from V and 1 base from J, the junction kept 9 bases outside the gene matches. The CDR3 region is CSARDIRPSGIQETQYF. The CDR3 coding sequence is TGCAGTGCTAGAGATATCCGGCCTAGCGGGATCCAAGAGACCCAGTACTTC.

This chain links TRBV29-1 with TRBJ2-7; 7 bases agree with TRBD1. The length of the CDR3 is 13 residues. V dropped 4 bases and J dropped 2; count of bases not matched to a gene: 5. The germline V gene encodes CDR1 SQVTM and CDR2 ANQGSEA. The CDR3 region is CSVGDDRAYEQYF. The CDR3, as DNA: TGCAGCGTTGGGGACGACAGGGCCTACGAGCAGTACTTC.

The chain joins TRBV20-1 to TRBJ2-1, with 13 bases that match TRBD2. This CDR3 contains 16 residues. CDR1 and CDR2 from the germline V gene are DFQATT and SNEGSKA (reference sequence). J gave up 9 bases and V 2 bases, and 10 bases lay outside the gene matches. DNA of the CDR3: TGCAGTGCTAGACATACTAGCGGGAGGGCCGGGACTGAGCAGTTCTTC. This translates into CSARHTSGRAGTEQFF.

The chain employs TRBV5-1 and TRBJ2-1; no firm D call. Looked up from germline, CDR1 is SGHRS and CDR2 is YFSETQ. This CDR3 spans 15 amino acids. The germline V and J ends were trimmed by 4 bases and 7 bases, with 18 bases remaining between them. The CDR3 DNA follows: TGCGCCAGCAGCGCCCCGACGCGGCTGGAGAATGAGCAGTTCTTC. Encoded protein: CASSAPTRLENEQFF.

This clonotype was found a few times. The CDR3: CASSQGLAGVETQYF. Here the CDR3 DNA reads TGCGCCAGCAGCCAAGGACTAGCGGGAGTTGAGACCCAGTACTTC. The chain is built from TRBV4-3 and TRBJ2-5; 12 bases match TRBD2. The CDR3 spans 15 residues. From germline, CDR1 is LGHNA and CDR2 YSLEER. The V gene end was trimmed by 1 base and the J gene end by 5 bases; junction bases not matched to a gene: 2.

There are a few counts of this clonotype. The chain carries TRBV6-1 and TRBJ2-7, with 15 bases that match TRBD2. The CDR3 extends over 16 amino acids. Germline V lookup: CDR1 MNHNS, CDR2 SASEGT. With V trimmed by 5 bases and J by 2 bases, 4 bases remained unmatched. The CDR3 protein is CASSKGLAGGPYEQYF. The DNA for the CDR3 is TGTGCCAGCAGTAAGGGACTAGCGGGGGGTCCCTACGAGCAGTACTTC.

CDR3 in amino acids: CASSSKTGSSYNEQFF. Here the CDR3 DNA reads TGTGCCAGCAGCTCGAAAACAGGGAGCTCCTACAATGAGCAGTTCTTC. This chain links TRBV7-2 with TRBJ2-1; tentatively, D is TRBD1 (6 bases). The CDR3 sequence is 16 residues long. The V end lost 4 bases, the J end lost 0 bases, and 13 bases lay between the germline ends. Per germline, CDR1 SGHTA and CDR2 FQGNSA.

The rearrangement links TRBV5-1 to TRBJ2-3, with 12 positions matching TRBD2. With V trimmed by 0 bases and J by 5 bases, 13 bases remained unmatched. Germline CDR1 SGHRS, CDR2 YFSETQ. This CDR3 contains 19 residues. This CDR3 is CASSLAGLAGAHVGDTQYF. DNA of the CDR3: TGCGCCAGCAGCTTGGCGGGACTAGCGGGCGCTCATGTCGGAGATACGCAGTATTTT. The whole variable domain, filled in from reference TRBV5-1 and TRBJ2-3, reads KAGVTQTPRYLIKTRGQQVTLSCSPISGHRSVSWYQQTPGQGLQFLFEYFSETQRNKGNFPGRFSGRQFSNSRSEMNVSTLELGDSALYLCASSLAGLAGAHVGDTQYFGPGTRLTVL.

This clonotype appeared a few times. The chain employs TRBV7-9 and TRBJ1-4; possibly TRBD1 for D (6 bases). The germline V gene encodes CDR1 SEHNR and CDR2 FQNEAQ (reference sequence). The CDR3 loop spans 15 amino acids. Trimming removed 2 bases at V and 6 bases at J, with 13 bases between. The CDR3 sequence is CASSLQTGNYEKLFF. CDR3 bases: TGTGCCAGCAGCTTACAAACAGGGAATTATGAAAAACTGTTTTTT. The variable domain in full, completed from reference TRBV7-9 and TRBJ1-4, reads DTGVSQNPRHKITKRGQNVTFRCDPISEHNRLYWYRQTLGQGPEFLTYFQNEAQLEKSRLLSDRFSAERPKGSFSTLEIQRTEQGDSAMYLCASSLQTGNYEKLFFGSGTQLSVL.

This chain joins TRBV29-1 and TRBJ2-3, with a tentative D call TRBD1 (6 bases). The germline V gene encodes CDR1 SQVTM and CDR2 ANQGSEA. This CDR3 has 14 residues. Trimming took off 3 bases at V and 2 bases at J, with 12 bases between the two ends. CDR3 in DNA: TGCAGCGTTGACGGGACACTGTCCACAGATACGCAGTATTTT. The encoded protein is CSVDGTLSTDTQYF.

A few counts support this clonotype. The rearrangement uses TRBV20-1 and TRBJ2-7; D is unresolved. The CDR3 runs to 15 residues. V lost 2 bases to trimming and J lost 5 bases, with 19 bases between them. Germline V gene data show CDR1 as DFQATT and CDR2 as SNEGSKA (reference sequence). CDR3 region: CSARPSVLVPHEQYF. Here the CDR3 DNA reads TGCAGTGCTAGACCAAGTGTCCTAGTTCCCCACGAGCAGTACTTC.